The 20 T cell receptor beta chains in this list originate from one sample, sequenced in a study of early T cells in non-severe SARS-CoV-2 infection (dated by TCRdb to about 2021). The library was generated by 5' RACE. TCRdb names NextSeq 500 as the instrument used. TCRdb's own reprocessing of the public reads used fastp at Q25 and MiXCR and kept productive beta chains. Every CDR3 protein is listed once, alongside the most common genes and DNA of its rows. This sample lists about 70,000 distinct CDR3 sequences; more than 4% were detected once. The ten largest clones take up around 7.8% of the sample. The sequenced sample was whole blood, obtained at baseline. The receptors shown here come from an adult who was a healthcare worker with PCR-confirmed SARS-CoV-2 infection or an uninfected control (not recorded which).

The J gene is TRBJ1-5, the V gene TRBV29-1, with TRBD1 matching over 7 bases. CDR1 SQVTM and CDR2 ANQGSEA come from the germline V gene. V shed 7 bases, J shed 7 bases, and the junction held 10 bases outside the gene matches. This CDR3 contains 13 residues. CDR3 amino acids: CSATGVAGQPQHF. DNA of the CDR3: TGCAGCGCTACAGGGGTGGCTGGCCAGCCCCAGCATTTT.

V and J are TRBV2 and TRBJ2-1; D is perhaps TRBD2 (5 bases). V shed 2 bases and J shed 2 bases, with 10 bases lying between them. The CDR3 spans 15 residues. Germline V CDR1 and CDR2: SNHLY, FYNNEI. The CDR3 region is CASSERGSPYNEQFF. CDR3 sequence (DNA): TGTGCCAGCAGTGAAAGAGGGAGTCCCTACAATGAGCAGTTCTTC.

This chain links TRBV29-1 with TRBJ2-1; D perhaps matches TRBD2 (6 bases). The CDR3 extends over 15 amino acids. CDR1 and CDR2 from the germline V gene are SQVTM and ANQGSEA. V dropped 1 base and J dropped 2 bases, with 12 bases sitting between them. CDR3 sequence: CSVEGGGVTYNEQFF. CDR3 sequence (DNA): TGCAGCGTTGAAGGAGGCGGGGTCACCTACAATGAGCAGTTCTTC.

The table lists this clonotype with many counts. The chain's CDR3 is CASSFQGEVETQYF. CDR3 in DNA: TGCGCCAGCAGCTTTCAAGGGGAGGTGGAGACCCAGTACTTC. The rearrangement joins TRBV5-1 to TRBJ2-5, with a tentative D call TRBD2 (6 bases). CDR1 is SGHRS, CDR2 YFSETQ, per germline. V was pared by 2 bases and J by 5 bases, with 13 bases between. This CDR3 spans 14 amino acids.

This clonotype was counted a few times. This rearrangement joins TRBV5-6 to TRBJ2-5, with TRBD1 as a possible D gene (6 bases). The V end was cut by 0 bases, the J end by 1 base, with 19 bases between. The length of the CDR3 is 18 residues. Germline lookup yields CDR1 SGHDT and CDR2 YYEEEE. CDR3 in DNA: TGTGCCAGCAGCTTGGGGGCCGGGCAGGGGAGCTTCCAAGAGACCCAGTACTTC. As protein: CASSLGAGQGSFQETQYF.

The chain recombines TRBV19 with TRBJ1-3; D unclear. Per the germline V gene, CDR1 is LNHDA and CDR2 is SQIVND (reference sequence). The CDR3 runs 17 residues. The V end was cut by 5 bases, the J end by 0 bases, with 17 bases between. The CDR3 here is CASSPRLAVYSGNTIYF. CDR3 coding DNA: TGTGCCAGTAGTCCGCGATTAGCAGTTTACTCTGGAAACACCATATATTTT.

This clonotype was observed many times. The rearrangement joins TRBV6-1 to TRBJ1-1; D ambiguous. The germline CDR1 and CDR2 sequences are MNHNS and SASEGT. This CDR3 has 12 amino acids. Between the trimmed V and J ends, which lost 5 bases and 10 bases, there was a span of 14 bases. The DNA of the CDR3 is TGTGCCAGCAGTCCCAGCGGGCAAGGAGCTTTCTTT. Translating gives CASSPSGQGAFF.

In its sample, this clonotype was seen a few times. This rearrangement joins TRBV11-2 to TRBJ2-1; 10 bases fit TRBD2. The CDR3 length is 15 residues. Germline-derived CDR1 and CDR2 are SGHAT and FQNNGV. J was trimmed by 8 bases and V by 5 bases; bases with no gene match: 9. The CDR3 here is CASSPGASGSDEQFF. For the CDR3, the DNA is TGTGCCAGCAGCCCCGGGGCTAGCGGGAGCGATGAGCAGTTCTTC.

This clonotype was counted many times. V is TRBV20-1 and J is TRBJ2-7, with D maybe TRBD2 (6 bases). Trimming pared 1 base from V and 1 base from J, leaving 8 bases between. Per the germline V gene, CDR1 is DFQATT and CDR2 is SNEGSKA (reference sequence). The CDR3 has 13 amino acids. CDR3 sequence reads: CSARGGRSYEQYF. The CDR3 nucleotides read TGCAGTGCTAGAGGAGGGAGGTCCTACGAGCAGTACTTC.

This clonotype showed up many times. The chain combines TRBV25-1 with TRBJ1-1; possible D gene TRBD1, 6 bases. The CDR3 loop spans 15 amino acids. V was trimmed by 8 bases and J by 0 bases, leaving 16 bases between them. Germline assignment: CDR1 MGHDK and CDR2 SYGVNS. In DNA form, the CDR3 reads TGTGCCAGCGGGGATGGGGGGGCGATGAACACTGAAGCTTTCTTT. Translation: CASGDGGAMNTEAFF.

This clonotype has ten or more counts. The genes are TRBV9 and TRBJ1-2, with D perhaps matching TRBD1 (5 bases). V was trimmed by 1 base and J by 2 bases, leaving 12 bases between them. Looked up from germline, CDR1 is SGDLS and CDR2 is YYNGEE. This CDR3 is 15 amino acids long. CDR3 in DNA: TGTGCCAGCAGCGTAAGTCCGGGGCCGAACTATGGCTACACCTTC. Translated, it gives CASSVSPGPNYGYTF.

This clonotype was counted ten times or more. V usage is TRBV10-3 and J usage is TRBJ2-7, with TRBD2 identical over 8 bases. Trimming cost V 7 bases and J 5 bases; bases outside gene matches: 1. Germline lookup yields CDR1 ENHRY and CDR2 SYGVKD. The CDR3 sequence is 11 residues long. The CDR3, as DNA: TGTGCCATCAACGGGGGGGACGAGCAGTACTTC. This codes for CAINGGDEQYF.

Many counts were recorded for this clonotype. The chain combines TRBV12-3 or TRBV12-4 with TRBJ2-5; D call uncertain. The CDR3 is made up of 14 amino acids. The ends were cut back, 2 bases at V and 4 bases at J, with 11 bases in the middle. This chain's CDR3 is CASSLRLIGETQYF. The CDR3 DNA reads TGTGCCAGCAGTTTACGGCTAATAGGAGAGACCCAGTACTTC.

The DNA of the CDR3 is TGTGCTAGTGGTCCCGGGACAGTCAAAGGAAACACCATATATTTT. Translating it yields CASGPGTVKGNTIYF. The genes are TRBV12-5 and TRBJ1-3, with 7 bases aligning to TRBD1. This CDR3 is built from 15 residues. The trim removed 5 bases at V and 4 bases at J, leaving 8 bases unmatched. Germline loops: CDR1 LGHNT, CDR2 FRNRAP.

J is TRBJ2-1 and V is TRBV7-2; possible D gene TRBD1, 6 bases. V was trimmed by 5 bases and J by 6 bases, leaving 17 bases between them. This CDR3 spans 15 amino acids. Germline CDR1 SGHTA, CDR2 FQGNSA. The CDR3 sequence is CASSLDRDNINEQFF. In nucleotides, the CDR3 is TGTGCCAGCAGCCTGGACCGGGACAATATCAATGAGCAGTTCTTC.

This clonotype was seen a few times. CDR3 region: CASSLTDRGGEKLFF. In DNA form, the CDR3 reads TGTGCCAGCAGTTTAACGGACAGGGGAGGCGAAAAACTGTTTTTT. The V and J genes are TRBV28 and TRBJ1-4; 9 bases are shared with TRBD1. Trimming took 2 bases from V and 8 from J; bases not matched to a gene: 6. Germline values: CDR1 MDHEN, CDR2 SYDVKM. The CDR3 consists of 15 residues.

This clonotype was seen many times. V and J are TRBV5-1 and TRBJ1-1; 8 bases line up with TRBD1. The V gene end was trimmed by 6 bases and the J gene end by 5 bases; junction bases not matched to a gene: 9. This CDR3 is 14 amino acids long. CDR1 SGHRS and CDR2 YFSETQ come from the germline V gene. The CDR3 DNA sequence: TGCGCCAGCACCCTGACAGGGGCCCTGACTGAAGCTTTCTTT. Its protein is CASTLTGALTEAFF.

This clonotype showed up many times. The rearrangement uses TRBV3-1 and TRBJ1-2; the D is unclear. This CDR3 is built from 16 residues. The V end lost 1 base, the J end lost 2 bases, and 14 bases lay between the germline ends. Germline V lookup: CDR1 LGHDT, CDR2 YNNKEL (reference sequence). The CDR3: CASSQVYTAWNYGYTF. The CDR3 DNA reads TGTGCCAGCAGCCAAGTATATACCGCATGGAACTATGGCTACACCTTC.

The V and J genes are TRBV20-1 and TRBJ2-1; 8 bases agree with TRBD2. Germline CDR1 is DFQATT and CDR2 is SNEGSKA (reference sequence). Unmatched junction bases numbered 5, after V lost 5 bases and J lost 2 bases. The CDR3 sequence is 14 residues long. CDR3 loop: CSAPLLAAYNEQFF. CDR3 nucleotide sequence: TGCAGTGCTCCGCTACTAGCGGCCTACAATGAGCAGTTCTTC.

This rearrangement joins TRBV4-1 to TRBJ2-3, with D hard to call. V lost 3 bases to trimming and J lost 1 base, with 5 bases between them. Germline V gene data show CDR1 as MGHRA and CDR2 as YSYEKL. The CDR3 has 13 residues. The CDR3 is CASSQAGTDTQYF. The CDR3 DNA sequence: TGCGCCAGCAGCCAGGCAGGCACAGATACGCAGTATTTT.